The T cell receptor (beta chain) described here comes from a study of CD8+ T cells in alopecia areata. In the study overall: Each day, treated patients took oral tofacitinib twice, at 5 to 10 mg per dose. Study-level findings and limits: Scalp and blood retained many expanded lesional clones during tofacitinib. The study found tofacitinib significantly decreased scalp clonality and expanded CD8+ clones among the top 100. Lesional scalp, especially alopecia totalis/universalis, showed higher clonality than normal scalp.

This clone was counted between two and nine times. What it binds is not known. Germline CDR1 SGHRS, CDR2 YFSETQ. Trimming removed 6 bases from V and 0 bases from J, with 10 bases in between. The CDR3 totals 15 residues. The treatment: oral pan-JAK inhibitor, 5-10 mg twice daily. Extracted RNA was reverse transcribed into cDNA, the sequencing template. Generated by immunoSEQ multiplex PCR, the TCRdb table keeps only in-frame clones and is missing some. The sample gives approximately 280,000 clones, about 62% of which show up once; roughly 1.8% is in the top ten. The rearrangement uses TRBV5-1 and TRBJ2-6, with TRBD1 as a possible D gene (6 bases). This clonotype was obtained from a human donor with alopecia areata. Material: CD4+ T cells sorted from blood, obtained at week 24, from a patient treated with tofacitinib. CDR3 DNA sequence: TGCGCCAGCAACACAGGGAGCTCTGGGGCCAACGTCCTGACTTTC. Residues: CASNTGSSGANVLTF.